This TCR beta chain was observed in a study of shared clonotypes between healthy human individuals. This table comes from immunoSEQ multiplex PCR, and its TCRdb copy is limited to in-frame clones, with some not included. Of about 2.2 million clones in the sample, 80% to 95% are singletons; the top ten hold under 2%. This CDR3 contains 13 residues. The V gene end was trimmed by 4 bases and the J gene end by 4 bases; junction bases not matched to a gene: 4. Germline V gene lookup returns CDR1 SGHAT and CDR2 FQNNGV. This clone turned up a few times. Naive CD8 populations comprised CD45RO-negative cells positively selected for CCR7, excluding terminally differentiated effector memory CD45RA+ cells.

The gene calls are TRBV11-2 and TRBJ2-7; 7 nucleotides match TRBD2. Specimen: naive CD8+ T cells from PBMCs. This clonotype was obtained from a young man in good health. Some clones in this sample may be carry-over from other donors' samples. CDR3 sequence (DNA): TGTGCCAGCAGCTACTCTAGCGGTTACGAGCAGTACTTC. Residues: CASSYSSGYEQYF. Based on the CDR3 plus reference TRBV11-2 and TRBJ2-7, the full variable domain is EAGVAQSPRYKIIEKRQSVAFWCNPISGHATLYWYQQILGQGPKLLIQFQNNGVVDDSQLPKDRFSAERLKGVDSTLKIQPAKLEDSAVYLCASSYSSGYEQYFGPGTRLTVT.